This T cell receptor beta chain is drawn from a study of Graves' ophthalmopathy and Graves' hyperthyroidism. Findings and caveats of the study: With just under 71% sensitivity and around 79% specificity, the model predicted ophthalmopathy progression. Blood repertoires reportedly contained most expanded thyroid clonotypes above 0.001 frequency.

Active ophthalmopathy (CAS at least 3, NOSPECS at least 4), lasting under 3 months. Symptoms, serum thyroxine and TRAb, thyroid ultrasound, and orbital computed tomography formed the diagnostic basis. J lost 8 bases, V lost 2 bases, and 12 bases had no gene match. Germline lookup yields CDR1 KGHSH and CDR2 LQKENI. The CDR3 spans 17 residues. This clonotype appeared a single time. Antigen specificity is unknown. RNA transcripts were the template, and TCR beta CDR3 regions were amplified from them. Amplification began with first-round RT-PCR using HTBI primers, then second-round multiplex PCR was performed. TCRdb independently ran MiXCR on the multiplex PCR reads; one entry per CDR3 protein. The profile shows over 650,000 distinct CDR3 sequences, over 40% of them singletons.

The sequence was obtained from an adult man with Graves' ophthalmopathy. This sequence joins TRBV18 and TRBJ1-1; 12 nucleotides match TRBD1. The sequenced sample was peripheral blood. The CDR3 bases are TGTGCCAGCTCACCATTTTCCGGGACAGGGGGCCAAGGGGAAGCTTTCTTT. Protein product: CASSPFSGTGGQGEAFF.